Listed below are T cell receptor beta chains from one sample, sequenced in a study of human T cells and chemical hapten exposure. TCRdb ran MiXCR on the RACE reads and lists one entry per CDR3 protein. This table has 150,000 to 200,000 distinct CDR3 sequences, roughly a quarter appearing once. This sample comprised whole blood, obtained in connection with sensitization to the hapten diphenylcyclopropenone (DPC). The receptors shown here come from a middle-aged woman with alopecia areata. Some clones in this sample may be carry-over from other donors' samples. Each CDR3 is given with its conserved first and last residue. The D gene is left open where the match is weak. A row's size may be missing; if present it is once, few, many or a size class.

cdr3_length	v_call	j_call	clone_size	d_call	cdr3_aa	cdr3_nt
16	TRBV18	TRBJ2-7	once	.	CASSPQGAGGTYEQYF	TGTGCCAGCTCACCGCAGGGGGCGGGAGGGACCTACGAGCAGTACTTC
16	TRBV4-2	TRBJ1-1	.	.	CASSHSRVGTTSEAFF	TGTGCCAGCAGCCATTCAAGGGTCGGGACAACCTCTGAAGCTTTCTTT
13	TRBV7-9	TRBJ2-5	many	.	CASSLGNWETQYF	TGTGCCAGCAGCTTAGGGAATTGGGAGACCCAGTACTTC
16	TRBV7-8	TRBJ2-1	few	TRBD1	CASSSSRDRPYNEQFF	TGTGCCAGCAGCTCCTCCCGGGACAGGCCCTACAATGAGCAGTTCTTC
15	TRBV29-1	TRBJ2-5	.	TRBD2	CSVEPRTSGQETQYF	TGCAGCGTTGAACCCCGGACTAGCGGTCAAGAGACCCAGTACTTC
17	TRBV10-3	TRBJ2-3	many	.	CAIREALNTPGTDTQYF	TGTGCCATCAGGGAGGCCCTAAACACCCCAGGGACAGATACGCAGTATTTT
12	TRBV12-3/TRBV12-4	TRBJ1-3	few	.	CASSPAWNTIYF	TGTGCCAGCAGTCCCGCGTGGAACACCATATATTTT
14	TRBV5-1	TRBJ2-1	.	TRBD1	CASSSRTGGNEQFF	TGCGCCAGCAGCTCCCGGACAGGGGGTAATGAGCAGTTCTTC
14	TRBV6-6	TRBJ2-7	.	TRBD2	CASSYSSAGLSQYF	TGTGCCAGCAGTTACTCTTCGGCGGGACTAAGCCAGTACTTC
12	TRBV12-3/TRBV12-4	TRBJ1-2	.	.	CASSLMGYGYTF	TGTGCCAGCAGTTTAATGGGCTATGGCTACACCTTC
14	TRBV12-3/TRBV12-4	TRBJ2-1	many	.	CASSFGTRNNEQFF	TGTGCCAGCAGTTTTGGGACGAGGAACAATGAGCAGTTCTTC
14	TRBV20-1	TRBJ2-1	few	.	CSARSQKGYNEQFF	TGCAGTGCTAGAAGCCAGAAAGGTTACAATGAGCAGTTCTTC
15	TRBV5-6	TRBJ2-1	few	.	CASSPRPTRVNEQFF	TGTGCCAGCAGCCCACGACCCACTCGAGTGAATGAGCAGTTCTTC
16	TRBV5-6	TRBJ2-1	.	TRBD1	CASSAQGTGPYNEQFF	TGTGCCAGCAGCGCCCAGGGGACAGGGCCCTACAATGAGCAGTTCTTC
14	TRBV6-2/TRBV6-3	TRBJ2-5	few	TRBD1	CASSLFRGRETQYF	TGTGCCAGCAGTTTGTTCAGGGGGCGTGAGACCCAGTACTTC
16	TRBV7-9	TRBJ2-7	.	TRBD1	CASSSTVTGHSYEQYF	TGTGCCAGCAGCTCAACCGTGACAGGGCACTCCTACGAGCAGTACTTC